The next 27 T cell receptor beta chains were all read from a single sample in a study of spatial heterogeneity in lung cancer. Specified time point: sample taken at primary tumor resection. Via MiXCR, TCRdb re-called the 5' RACE reads, giving one row per CDR3 protein. Among 6,000 to 8,000 distinct CDR3 sequences listed, roughly 7.5% were seen once. Their antigens are not known. Broader study findings: Counts of expanded intratumoral alpha and beta TCRs tracked tumor mutation counts.

The starting material was lung tumor tissue, obtained at surgery. The receptors stem from a female donor with early-stage non-small cell lung cancer.

This clonotype is judged medium-sized. This beta chain is an unintended read in a library built for alpha chains; its size means little. The J gene is TRBJ1-4, the V gene TRBV20-1, with 8 bases fitting TRBD1. Looked up from germline, CDR1 is DFQATT and CDR2 is SNEGSKA (reference sequence). Trimming at V came to 7 bases and at J to 3 bases, leaving 7 bases not matched to a gene. CDR3 length equals 14 residues. In DNA, the CDR3 is TGCAGTGTGGCAGGGGGCGCATCTAATGAAAAACTGTTTTTT. Translating it yields CSVAGGASNEKLFF.

This clonotype showed up many times. Since it is a stray read in a library aimed at alpha chains, this beta chain has a size that is not meaningful. The gene calls are TRBV20-1 and TRBJ2-3; TRBD2 might be the D (5 bases). The CDR3 extends over 14 amino acids. Germline V gene sequence: CDR1 DFQATT, CDR2 SNEGSKA (reference sequence). V was cut by 0 bases and J by 3 bases, with 10 bases left in between. In DNA, the CDR3 is TGCAGTGCTAGAGATTTCCGGGATACAGATACGCAGTATTTT. Translating it yields CSARDFRDTDTQYF.

About this clonotype itself: The library was prepared for alpha chains; this beta chain is a stray read, so its frequency means little. This chain's CDR3 is CASSPSPDRASYGYTF. The CDR3 bases are TGCGCCAGCAGCCCAAGTCCGGACAGGGCATCATATGGCTACACCTTC. The V call is TRBV4-1, the J call TRBJ1-2, with 8 bases aligning to TRBD1. Trimming at V came to 4 bases and at J to 5 bases, leaving 12 bases not matched to a gene. The germline CDR1 and CDR2 sequences are MGHRA and YSYEKL. This CDR3 has 16 residues.

Note on this clonotype: The library was designed around alpha chains, so this beta chain is a stray read whose abundance carries little weight. The chain links TRBV3-1 to TRBJ2-3; TRBD2 matches 9 bases. Trimming at V came to 1 base and at J to 0 bases, leaving 2 bases not matched to a gene. The CDR3 is made up of 16 amino acids. CDR1 is LGHDT, CDR2 YNNKEL, per germline (reference sequence). The CDR3 DNA sequence: TGTGCCAGCAGCCAAGGCCTAGCGGGAAGCACAGATACGCAGTATTTT. This gives the protein CASSQGLAGSTDTQYF.

By sample share, this clonotype is medium-sized. In a library made to pick up alpha chains, this beta chain is a stray read with a size that means little. The chain uses TRBV7-6 and TRBJ2-7, with D possibly TRBD2 on 6 matching bases. The germline V gene encodes CDR1 SGHVS and CDR2 FNYEAQ. The CDR3 is made up of 15 amino acids. V lost 2 bases and J 0 bases, leaving 11 bases between the germline ends. This chain's CDR3 is CASSLQGGNSYEQYF. In DNA form, the CDR3 reads TGTGCCAGCAGCTTACAAGGCGGGAACTCCTACGAGCAGTACTTC.

In the case of this clonotype: The library was prepared for alpha chains; this beta chain is a stray read, so its frequency means little. This sequence joins TRBV5-6 and TRBJ2-3, with 11 positions matching TRBD1. Looked up from germline, CDR1 is SGHDT and CDR2 is YYEEEE. Trimming removed 3 bases from V and 5 bases from J; junction bases left unmatched: 5. The CDR3 consists of 15 residues. The CDR3 DNA follows: TGTGCCAGCAGCTGGACAGGGACAGGGGGAGATACGCAGTATTTT. It codes for CASSWTGTGGDTQYF.

This clonotype was seen ten or more times. Little can be read into the size of this beta chain, an off-target read in a library designed for alpha chains. This chain connects TRBV5-6 to TRBJ2-3; 9 bases are a match to TRBD2. Germline CDR1 is SGHDT and CDR2 is YYEEEE. V shed 4 bases and J 3 bases; nucleotides not matched to a gene: 9. The length of the CDR3 is 16 residues. Here the CDR3 DNA reads TGTGCCAGCAGCCGGAGTAGCGGGAGTAGAACAGATACGCAGTATTTT. Translation gives CASSRSSGSRTDTQYF.

This clonotype is judged medium-sized. Because the library targeted alpha chains, this beta chain is an off-target read whose size means little. V is TRBV18 and J is TRBJ2-3; 7 bases line up with TRBD1. The V gene end was trimmed by 6 bases and the J gene end by 0 bases; junction bases not matched to a gene: 9. Germline-derived CDR1 and CDR2 are KGHSH and LQKENI. CDR3 length: 16 residues. CDR3 DNA sequence: TGTGCCAGCTCCTTGCGACAGGGATCTAGCACAGATACGCAGTATTTT. The encoded protein is CASSLRQGSSTDTQYF.

This clonotype was observed many times. Since the library was made to target alpha chains, this beta chain is a stray read and its abundance is not meaningful. The genes are TRBV20-1 and TRBJ2-3, with 14 nucleotides matching TRBD2. V shed 5 bases and J 4 bases; nucleotides not matched to a gene: 5. CDR1 and CDR2 from the germline V gene are DFQATT and SNEGSKA (reference sequence). This CDR3 comprises 15 residues. DNA for the CDR3: TGCAGTGCTTTCGGACTAGCGGGAGGATCAGATACGCAGTATTTT. It specifies CSAFGLAGGSDTQYF.

This clonotype was recorded at least ten times. This beta chain appears as a stray read in a library generated for alpha chains; its size is not informative. The chain uses TRBV6-6 and TRBJ2-1, with D possibly TRBD2 on 7 matching bases. This CDR3 spans 19 amino acids. V gave up 0 bases and J gave up 6 bases, with 24 bases separating them. CDR1 and CDR2 from the germline V gene are MNHNY and SVGAGI (reference sequence). The CDR3 DNA follows: TGTGCCAGCAGTTACTCGGGTTTTAGGCGGGAGCGAGGGGGCAATGAGCAGTTCTTC. It specifies CASSYSGFRRERGGNEQFF.

On this clonotype: The library was prepared for alpha chains; this beta chain is a stray read, so its frequency means little. V is TRBV27 and J is TRBJ2-5; either TRBD1 or TRBD2 may fit D (5 bases each). The CDR3 loop spans 13 amino acids. V was cut by 6 bases and J by 5 bases, with 13 bases left in between. The germline V gene encodes CDR1 MNHEY and CDR2 SMNVEV (reference sequence). CDR3 protein: CASRRGALETQYF. In DNA, the CDR3 is TGTGCCAGCAGGAGGGGCGCTTTGGAGACCCAGTACTTC.

This clonotype has ten or more counts. This beta chain turned up in a library designed for alpha chains; as an off-target read, its abundance says little. V is TRBV6-2 or TRBV6-3 and J is TRBJ2-7; D may be TRBD2 (7 bases). V shed 6 bases and J shed 0 bases, with 12 bases lying between them. The CDR3 runs to 14 residues. Looked up from germline, CDR1 is MNHEY and CDR2 is SVGEGT. This CDR3 reads CASSEGGASYEQYF. The CDR3 DNA sequence: TGTGCCAGCAGCGAAGGGGGGGCCTCCTACGAGCAGTACTTC.

This clonotype has a count of ten or more. This beta chain appears as a stray read in a library generated for alpha chains; its size is not informative. The V and J genes are TRBV20-1 and TRBJ2-3, with 8 bases identical to TRBD2. Germline trimming cut 3 bases from V and 2 bases from J; bases unmatched to any gene: 19. Germline values: CDR1 DFQATT, CDR2 SNEGSKA (reference sequence). This CDR3 is 19 amino acids long. The CDR3 region is CSASREPSGLLRPTDTQYF. CDR3 DNA: TGCAGTGCTAGTCGGGAGCCTAGCGGGCTTCTCAGGCCCACAGATACGCAGTATTTT.

This clonotype came up many times. Little can be read into the size of this beta chain, an off-target read in a library designed for alpha chains. V usage is TRBV7-9 and J usage is TRBJ2-1; D unclear. CDR3 length: 13 amino acids. Trimming removed 1 base from V and 6 bases from J, with 7 bases in between. Germline CDR1 SEHNR, CDR2 FQNEAQ (reference sequence). The CDR3 loop reads CASSLDLGNEQFF. As DNA, the CDR3 is TGTGCCAGCAGCTTAGATCTGGGCAATGAGCAGTTCTTC.

This clonotype has ten or more counts. This beta chain was picked up by a library intended for alpha chains and is off target, so its count carries little meaning. The chain links TRBV20-1 to TRBJ2-7, with D maybe TRBD2 (5 bases). V was pared by 2 bases and J by 3 bases, with 11 bases between. CDR1 is DFQATT and CDR2 is SNEGSKA in the germline V gene (reference sequence). CDR3 length: 13 amino acids. The CDR3 sequence: CSARLGSSYEQYF. In DNA, the CDR3 is TGCAGTGCTAGACTAGGGAGCAGCTACGAGCAGTACTTC.

In this sample, this clonotype turned up many times. This beta chain is an unintended read in a library built for alpha chains; its size means little. The genes are TRBV9 and TRBJ2-1; possibly TRBD1 or TRBD2 for D (5 bases each). Trimming pared 6 bases from V and 0 bases from J, leaving 13 bases between. Looked up from germline, CDR1 is SGDLS and CDR2 is YYNGEE. The CDR3 is 15 amino acids. The CDR3 DNA follows: TGTGCCAGCACGCCGCCGAGGGGCTCCTACAATGAGCAGTTCTTC. It translates to CASTPPRGSYNEQFF.

This clonotype is medium-sized by share. Within a library made for alpha chains, this beta chain is off target, and its count is uninformative. V is TRBV7-9 and J is TRBJ2-5; D assignment may be TRBD1 or TRBD2 (5 bases each). Germline assignment: CDR1 SEHNR and CDR2 FQNEAQ (reference sequence). The CDR3 sequence is 16 residues long. The germline V and J ends were trimmed by 5 bases and 1 base, with 17 bases remaining between them. The CDR3 loop is CASSLTHGGSQETQYF. The CDR3, as DNA: TGTGCCAGCAGCCTAACACATGGGGGAAGCCAAGAGACCCAGTACTTC. Combining the CDR3 with reference TRBV7-9 and TRBJ2-5 gives the whole variable domain DTGVSQNPRHKITKRGQNVTFRCDPISEHNRLYWYRQTLGQGPEFLTYFQNEAQLEKSRLLSDRFSAERPKGSFSTLEIQRTEQGDSAMYLCASSLTHGGSQETQYFGPGTRLLVL.

This clonotype has a handful of counts. Within a library made for alpha chains, this beta chain is off target, and its count is uninformative. The CDR3 sequence is CASSVGRGPYNEQFF. CDR3 sequence (DNA): TGTGCCAGCAGTGTGGGGCGGGGTCCCTACAATGAGCAGTTCTTC. V is TRBV2 and J is TRBJ2-1; D is perhaps TRBD2 (6 bases). The CDR3 is 15 amino acids. Trimming removed 4 bases from V and 2 bases from J, with 12 bases in between. Per the germline V gene, CDR1 is SNHLY and CDR2 is FYNNEI.

This clonotype was seen at least ten times. With the library built for alpha chains, this beta chain is off target and its frequency is not meaningful. V and J are TRBV5-6 and TRBJ2-1; D may be TRBD1 or TRBD2 (5 bases each). Germline V gene data show CDR1 as SGHDT and CDR2 as YYEEEE. V shed 2 bases and J shed 14 bases, with 11 bases lying between them. The CDR3 sequence is 11 residues long. CDR3 DNA sequence: TGTGCCAGCAGCTTTTCGGGACCGGAGTTCTTC. Its translation is CASSFSGPEFF. The entire variable domain, with the rest obtained from reference TRBV5-6 and TRBJ2-1, is as follows: DAGVTQSPTHLIKTRGQQVTLRCSPKSGHDTVSWYQQALGQGPQFIFQYYEEEERQRGNFPDRFSGHQFPNYSSELNVNALLLGDSALYLCASSFSGPEFFGPGTRLTVL.

Judged by abundance, this clonotype is medium-sized (0.01 to 0.1%). The library was built for alpha chains, so this beta chain is an off-target read and its size means little. Here the CDR3 reads CASSTGLAEYNEQFF. DNA for the CDR3: TGTGCCAGCAGCACGGGACTAGCGGAGTACAATGAGCAGTTCTTC. This chain connects TRBV7-9 to TRBJ2-1, with TRBD2 matching over 11 bases. The CDR3 contains 15 residues. Germline V gene data show CDR1 as SEHNR and CDR2 as FQNEAQ (reference sequence). Unmatched junction bases numbered 4, after V lost 5 bases and J lost 4 bases.

In its sample, this clonotype was seen many times. This beta chain represents an off-target read in a library built for alpha chains; its size is of limited meaning. The chain employs TRBV7-6 and TRBJ2-7; the match to TRBD1 covers 8 bases. Germline V gene lookup returns CDR1 SGHVS and CDR2 FNYEAQ. V dropped 0 bases and J dropped 0; count of bases not matched to a gene: 4. CDR3 size: 16 residues. This CDR3 reads CASSLARGQGSYEQYF. The CDR3 DNA follows: TGTGCCAGCAGCTTAGCCCGAGGACAGGGCTCCTACGAGCAGTACTTC.

By share of the sample, this clonotype is medium-sized. As an off-target read in a library built for alpha chains, this beta chain has a frequency of little significance. The rearrangement joins TRBV7-2 to TRBJ1-2, with 8 positions matching TRBD1. The CDR3 has 15 residues. The J segment lost 6 bases and the V segment lost 1 base, leaving 7 bases of the junction unmatched. Per germline, CDR1 SGHTA and CDR2 FQGNSA. CDR3 loop: CASSLVAGGGDGYTF. The CDR3 DNA follows: TGTGCCAGCAGCTTAGTGGCAGGGGGCGGCGATGGCTACACCTTC.

There are many counts of this clonotype. This beta chain came through as a stray read in a library set up for alpha chains, and its size says little. The CDR3 sequence: CASRDSGAPSEQYF. In DNA, the CDR3 is TGCGCCAGCAGGGATAGCGGGGCCCCATCTGAGCAGTACTTC. The chain uses TRBV10-2 and TRBJ2-7; 8 positions agree with TRBD2. The CDR3 has 14 amino acids. CDR1 and CDR2 from the germline V gene are WSHSY and SAAADI. Germline trimming cut 6 bases from V and 7 bases from J; bases unmatched to any gene: 11.

This clonotype was observed at least ten times. As an off-target read in a library built for alpha chains, this beta chain has a frequency of little significance. This rearrangement joins TRBV20-1 to TRBJ2-1; D is perhaps TRBD2 (7 bases). The CDR3 has 15 amino acids. Germline V lookup: CDR1 DFQATT, CDR2 SNEGSKA (reference sequence). V dropped 0 bases and J dropped 5 bases, with 14 bases sitting between them. DNA of the CDR3: TGCAGTGCTAGAGATCTTGGGGGGGGCAACAATGAGCAGTTCTTC. Its translation: CSARDLGGGNNEQFF.

This clonotype was recorded many times. This beta chain turned up in a library designed for alpha chains; as an off-target read, its abundance says little. The CDR3 nucleotides read TGTGCCAGCAGCTCGTCTCGGTTTAGCTCTGGAAACACCATATATTTT. Residues: CASSSSRFSSGNTIYF. The chain joins TRBV6-5 to TRBJ1-3; no reliable D call. The ends were cut back, 6 bases at V and 0 bases at J, with 15 bases in the middle. Germline CDR1 and CDR2: MNHEY and SVGAGI. This CDR3 is 16 amino acids long.

This clonotype was counted at least ten times. The library was designed around alpha chains, so this beta chain is a stray read whose abundance carries little weight. The chain joins TRBV20-1 to TRBJ1-1; a possible D gene is TRBD1 (6 bases). CDR3 length: 15 amino acids. Trimming removed 6 bases at V and 11 bases at J, with 28 bases between. CDR1 DFQATT and CDR2 SNEGSKA come from the germline V gene (reference sequence). CDR3 in amino acids: CSAKNSGRGVFWAFF. CDR3 DNA: TGCAGTGCAAAGAACTCCGGCAGGGGCGTTTTTTGGGCTTTCTTT.

This clonotype is deemed medium-sized. Little can be read into the size of this beta chain, an off-target read in a library designed for alpha chains. The rearrangement uses TRBV5-1 and TRBJ2-7; TRBD1 matches at 8 bases. The junction had 8 bases not matched to a gene; V was cut back by 4 bases and J by 5 bases. The CDR3 runs 14 residues. CDR1 SGHRS and CDR2 YFSETQ come from the germline V gene. CDR3 DNA: TGCGCCAGCAGCCCCCCGACAGGGGCCCACGAGCAGTACTTC. It encodes CASSPPTGAHEQYF.